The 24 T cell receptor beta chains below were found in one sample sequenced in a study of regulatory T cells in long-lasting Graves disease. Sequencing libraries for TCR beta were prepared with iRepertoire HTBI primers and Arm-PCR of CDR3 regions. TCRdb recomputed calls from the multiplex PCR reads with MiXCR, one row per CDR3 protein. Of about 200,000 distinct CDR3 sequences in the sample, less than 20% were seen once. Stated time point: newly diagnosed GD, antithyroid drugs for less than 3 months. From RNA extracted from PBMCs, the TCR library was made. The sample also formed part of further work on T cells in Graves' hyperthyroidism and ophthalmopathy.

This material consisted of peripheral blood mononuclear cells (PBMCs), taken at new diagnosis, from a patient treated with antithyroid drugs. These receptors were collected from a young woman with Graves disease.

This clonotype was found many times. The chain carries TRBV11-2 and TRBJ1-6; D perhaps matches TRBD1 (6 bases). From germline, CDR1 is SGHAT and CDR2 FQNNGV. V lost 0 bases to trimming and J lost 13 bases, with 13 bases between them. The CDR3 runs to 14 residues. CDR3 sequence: CASSLDQQGLPLHF. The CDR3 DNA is TGTGCCAGCAGCTTAGATCAGCAGGGGTTGCCCCTCCACTTT.

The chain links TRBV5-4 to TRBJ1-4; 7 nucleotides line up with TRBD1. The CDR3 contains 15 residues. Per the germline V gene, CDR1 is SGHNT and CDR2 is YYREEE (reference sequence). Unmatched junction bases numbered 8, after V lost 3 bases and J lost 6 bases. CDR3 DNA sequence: TGTGCCAGCAGCTCCAACAGGGGAATAGATGAAAAACTGTTTTTT. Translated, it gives CASSSNRGIDEKLFF.

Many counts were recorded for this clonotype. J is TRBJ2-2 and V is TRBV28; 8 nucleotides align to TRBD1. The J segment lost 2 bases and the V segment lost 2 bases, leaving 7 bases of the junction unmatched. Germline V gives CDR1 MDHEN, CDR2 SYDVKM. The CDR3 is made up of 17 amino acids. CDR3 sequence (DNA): TGTGCCAGCAGTTTACTAGTCGGGACAGGAAACACCGGGGAGCTGTTTTTT. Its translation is CASSLLVGTGNTGELFF.

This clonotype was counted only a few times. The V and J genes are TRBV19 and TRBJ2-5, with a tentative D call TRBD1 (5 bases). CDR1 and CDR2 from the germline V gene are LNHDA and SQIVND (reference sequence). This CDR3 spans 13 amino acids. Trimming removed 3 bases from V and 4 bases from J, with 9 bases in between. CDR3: CASSILGAETQYF. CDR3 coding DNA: TGTGCCAGTAGTATTCTTGGGGCAGAGACCCAGTACTTC. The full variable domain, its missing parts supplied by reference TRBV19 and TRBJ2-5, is DGGITQSPKYLFRKEGQNVTLSCEQNLNHDAMYWYRQDPGQGLRLIYYSQIVNDFQKGDIAEGYSVSREKKESFPLTVTSAQKNPTAFYLCASSILGAETQYFGPGTRLLVL.

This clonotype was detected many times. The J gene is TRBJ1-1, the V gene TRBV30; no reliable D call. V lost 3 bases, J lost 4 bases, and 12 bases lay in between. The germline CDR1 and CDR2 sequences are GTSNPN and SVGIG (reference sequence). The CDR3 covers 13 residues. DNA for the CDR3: TGTGCCTGGAGCCCGAACTGGGGCACTGAAGCTTTCTTT. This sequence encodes CAWSPNWGTEAFF. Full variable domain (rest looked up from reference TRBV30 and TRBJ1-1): SQTIHQWPATLVQPVGSPLSLECTVEGTSNPNLYWYRQAAGRGLQLLFYSVGIGQISSEVPQNLSASRPQDRQFILSSKKLLLSDSGFYLCAWSPNWGTEAFFGQGTRLTVV.

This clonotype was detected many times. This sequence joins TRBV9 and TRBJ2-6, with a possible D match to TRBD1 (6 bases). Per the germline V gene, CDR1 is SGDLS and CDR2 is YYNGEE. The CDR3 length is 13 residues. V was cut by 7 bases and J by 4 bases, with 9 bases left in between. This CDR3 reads CASGQRGANVLTF. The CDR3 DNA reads TGTGCCAGCGGACAGCGAGGGGCCAACGTCCTGACTTTC.

The CDR3: CASSRTSGGAADTQYF. The CDR3 DNA follows: TGTGCCAGCAGCCGAACTAGCGGGGGGGCGGCAGATACGCAGTATTTT. The chain recombines TRBV11-2 with TRBJ2-3, with 13 bases aligning to TRBD2. The V gene end was trimmed by 5 bases and the J gene end by 4 bases; junction bases not matched to a gene: 6. The germline CDR1 and CDR2 sequences are SGHAT and FQNNGV. This CDR3 has 16 residues. The full variable domain, its missing parts supplied by reference TRBV11-2 and TRBJ2-3, is EAGVAQSPRYKIIEKRQSVAFWCNPISGHATLYWYQQILGQGPKLLIQFQNNGVVDDSQLPKDRFSAERLKGVDSTLKIQPAKLEDSAVYLCASSRTSGGAADTQYFGPGTRLTVL.

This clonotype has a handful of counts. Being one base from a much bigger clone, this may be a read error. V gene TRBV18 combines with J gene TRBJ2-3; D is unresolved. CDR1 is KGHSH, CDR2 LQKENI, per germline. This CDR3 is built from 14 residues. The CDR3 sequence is CASSPTLSTDTRYF. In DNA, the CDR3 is TGTGCCAGCTCACCAACCCTTAGCACAGATACGCGGTATTTT.

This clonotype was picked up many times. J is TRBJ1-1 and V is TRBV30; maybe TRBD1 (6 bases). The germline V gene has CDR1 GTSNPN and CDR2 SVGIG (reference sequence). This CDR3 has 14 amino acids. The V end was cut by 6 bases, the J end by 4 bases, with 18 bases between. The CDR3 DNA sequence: TGTGCCTGTGGGAAACAGGGACAAACCACTGAAGCTTTCTTT. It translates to CACGKQGQTTEAFF.

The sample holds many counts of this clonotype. The CDR3 spells CASSRLGGWDSPLHF. CDR3 coding DNA: TGTGCCAGCAGCCGCCTCGGGGGCTGGGATTCACCCCTCCACTTT. The rearrangement uses TRBV12-3 or TRBV12-4 and TRBJ1-6; D perhaps matches TRBD1 (6 bases). This CDR3 comprises 15 residues. Trimming took 6 bases from V and 8 from J, leaving 17 bases between them.

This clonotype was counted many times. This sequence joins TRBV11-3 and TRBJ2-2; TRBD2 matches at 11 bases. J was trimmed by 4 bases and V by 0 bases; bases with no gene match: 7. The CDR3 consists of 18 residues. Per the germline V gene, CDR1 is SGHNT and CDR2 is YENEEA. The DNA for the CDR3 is TGTGCCAGCAGCTTAGATCAATGGCTAGCGGGAGGCACCGGGGAGCTGTTTTTT. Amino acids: CASSLDQWLAGGTGELFF.

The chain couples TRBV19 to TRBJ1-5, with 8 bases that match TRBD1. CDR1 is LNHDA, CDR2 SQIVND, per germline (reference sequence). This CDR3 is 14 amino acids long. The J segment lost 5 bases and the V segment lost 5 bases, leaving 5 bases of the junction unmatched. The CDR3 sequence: CASSPRGLDQPQHF. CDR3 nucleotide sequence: TGTGCCAGTAGTCCCAGGGGGCTGGATCAGCCCCAGCATTTT.

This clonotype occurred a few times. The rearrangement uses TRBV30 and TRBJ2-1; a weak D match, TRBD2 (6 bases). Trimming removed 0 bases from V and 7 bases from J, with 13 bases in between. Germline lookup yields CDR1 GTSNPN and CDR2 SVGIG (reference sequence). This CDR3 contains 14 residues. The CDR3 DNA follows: TGTGCCTGGAGTGTAGGTACTAGCCGGAATGAGCAGTTCTTC. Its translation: CAWSVGTSRNEQFF.

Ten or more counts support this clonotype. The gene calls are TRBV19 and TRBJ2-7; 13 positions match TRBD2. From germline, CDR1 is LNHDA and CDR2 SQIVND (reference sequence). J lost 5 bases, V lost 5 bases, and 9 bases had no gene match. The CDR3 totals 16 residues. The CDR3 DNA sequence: TGTGCCAGTAGTCGACGACTAGCGGGGGGTTATAACGAGCAGTACTTC. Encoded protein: CASSRRLAGGYNEQYF.

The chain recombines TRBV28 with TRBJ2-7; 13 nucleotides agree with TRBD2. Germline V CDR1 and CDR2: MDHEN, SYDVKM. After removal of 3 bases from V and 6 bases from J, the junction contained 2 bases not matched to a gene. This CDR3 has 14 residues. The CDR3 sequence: CASSFRLAGGEQYF. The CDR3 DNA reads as TGTGCCAGCAGTTTCAGACTAGCGGGAGGCGAGCAGTACTTC. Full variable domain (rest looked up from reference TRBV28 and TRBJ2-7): DVKVTQSSRYLVKRTGEKVFLECVQDMDHENMFWYRQDPGLGLRLIYFSYDVKMKEKGDIPEGYSVSREKKERFSLILESASTNQTSMYLCASSFRLAGGEQYFGPGTRLTVT.

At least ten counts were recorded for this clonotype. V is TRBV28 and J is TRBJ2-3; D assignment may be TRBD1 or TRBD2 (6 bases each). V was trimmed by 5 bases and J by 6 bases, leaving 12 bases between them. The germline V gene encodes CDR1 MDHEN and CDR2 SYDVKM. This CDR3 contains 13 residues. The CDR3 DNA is TGTGCCAGCAGTCGGGGGCCCTTTGATACGCAGTATTTT. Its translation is CASSRGPFDTQYF.

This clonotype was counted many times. The DNA of the CDR3 is TGTGCCAGCAGGGGAAAAGGGATGGACGAGCAGTACTTC. Its translation is CASRGKGMDEQYF. The chain is built from TRBV7-9 and TRBJ2-7; no reliable D call. CDR3 length equals 13 residues. The germline V gene has CDR1 SEHNR and CDR2 FQNEAQ (reference sequence). The V end was cut by 6 bases, the J end by 5 bases, with 14 bases between.

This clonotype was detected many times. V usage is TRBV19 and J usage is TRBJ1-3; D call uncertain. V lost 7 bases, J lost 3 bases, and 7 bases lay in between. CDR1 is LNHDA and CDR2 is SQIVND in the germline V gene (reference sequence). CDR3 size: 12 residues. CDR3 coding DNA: TGTGCCAGTACCCCGAATGGAAACACCATATATTTT. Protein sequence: CASTPNGNTIYF. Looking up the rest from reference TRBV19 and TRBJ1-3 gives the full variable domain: DGGITQSPKYLFRKEGQNVTLSCEQNLNHDAMYWYRQDPGQGLRLIYYSQIVNDFQKGDIAEGYSVSREKKESFPLTVTSAQKNPTAFYLCASTPNGNTIYFGEGSWLTVV.

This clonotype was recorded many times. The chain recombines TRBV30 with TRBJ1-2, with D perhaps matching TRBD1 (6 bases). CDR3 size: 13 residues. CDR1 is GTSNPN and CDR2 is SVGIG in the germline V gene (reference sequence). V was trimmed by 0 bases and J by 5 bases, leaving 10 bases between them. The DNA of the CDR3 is TGTGCCTGGAGTGTACAGGGATGGTATGGCTACACCTTC. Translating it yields CAWSVQGWYGYTF.

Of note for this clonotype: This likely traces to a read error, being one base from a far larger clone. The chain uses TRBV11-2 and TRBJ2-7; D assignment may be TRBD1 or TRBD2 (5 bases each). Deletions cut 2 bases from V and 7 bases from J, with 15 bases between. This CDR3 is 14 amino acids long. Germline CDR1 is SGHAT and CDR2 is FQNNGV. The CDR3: CASSLSRAGYEQYF. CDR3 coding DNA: TGTGCCAGCAGCTTATCGAGGGCAGGGTATGAGCAGTACTTC.

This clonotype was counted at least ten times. The CDR3 nucleotides are TGTGCCAGTAGTATTTTTACAGTAAGCAATCAGCCCCAGCATTTT. It codes for CASSIFTVSNQPQHF. The chain uses TRBV19 and TRBJ1-5; D is uncertain. This CDR3 has 15 amino acids. Trimming took 3 bases from V and 1 from J, leaving 10 bases between them. Germline V gene data show CDR1 as LNHDA and CDR2 as SQIVND (reference sequence).

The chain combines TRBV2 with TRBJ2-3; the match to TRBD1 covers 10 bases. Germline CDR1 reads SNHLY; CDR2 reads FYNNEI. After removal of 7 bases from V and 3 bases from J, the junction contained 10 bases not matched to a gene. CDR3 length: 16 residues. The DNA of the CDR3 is TGTGCCAGCACCCTGACAGGGGGCGCATGGACAGATACGCAGTATTTT. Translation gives CASTLTGGAWTDTQYF.

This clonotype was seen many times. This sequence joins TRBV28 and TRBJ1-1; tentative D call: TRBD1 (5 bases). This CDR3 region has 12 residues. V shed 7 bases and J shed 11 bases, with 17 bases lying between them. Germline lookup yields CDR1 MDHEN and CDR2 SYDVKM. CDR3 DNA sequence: TGTGCCAGCATGCCTGGTCAGGGTGTGGCTTTCTTT. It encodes CASMPGQGVAFF.

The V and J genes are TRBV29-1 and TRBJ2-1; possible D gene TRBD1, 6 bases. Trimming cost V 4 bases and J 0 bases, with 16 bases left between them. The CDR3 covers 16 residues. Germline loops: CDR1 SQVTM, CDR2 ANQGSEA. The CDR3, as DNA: TGCAGCGTTGGGCCACGAACGGACAGCTCCTACAATGAGCAGTTCTTC. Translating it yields CSVGPRTDSSYNEQFF.